This entry concerns a single T cell receptor beta chain. Its target is not known. V was shortened by 10 bases and J by 2 bases, with 17 bases between the two germline ends. CDR1 SGHAT and CDR2 FQNNGV come from the germline V gene. This CDR3 is built from 14 residues. The data belong to a study of identical twins. General observations from the study: Within cord blood, abundant beta clonotypes carried fewer insertions, but memory repertoires showed no such trend.

One entry per CDR3 protein, called by TCRdb with MiXCR from the 5' RACE reads. Of about 390,000 distinct CDR3 sequences in the sample, roughly 9% were seen once. The clonotype originates from a woman in her fifties or sixties in good health. The source material was naive T cells sorted from blood. This chain uses TRBV11-2 with TRBJ2-5, with D tentatively TRBD1 (6 bases). In nucleotides, the CDR3 is TGTGCCATCGGGCCGGGACACTTACAAGAGACCCAGTACTTC. Its translation: CAIGPGHLQETQYF.